Sequencing of this TCR beta chain was carried out in a study of shared clonotypes between healthy human individuals. Findings of the study overall: Sequencing depth was expected to affect clonotype sharing among donors.

Generated by immunoSEQ multiplex PCR, the TCRdb table keeps only in-frame clones and is missing some. The table shows over 850,000 clones, with around 78% occurring only once. CDR1 is SGDLS and CDR2 is YYNGEE in the germline V gene. V was pared by 4 bases and J by 1 base, with 11 bases of the junction left unmatched. The CDR3 runs 17 residues. A word on this clone: What it binds is unknown.

The sequence was obtained from a man aged 18 to 35 in good health. Some clones in this sample may be carry-over from other donors' samples. Sequencing used memory CD4+ T cells from PBMCs. Described subset: CD45RA-negative fraction. This chain uses TRBV9 with TRBJ1-2; 9 positions match TRBD1. CDR3 in amino acids: CASSPRDRAYLNYGYTF. The CDR3 DNA sequence: TGTGCCAGCAGCCCCCGGGACAGGGCTTATCTTAACTATGGCTACACCTTC.